The 7 T cell receptor beta chains given below trace back to one sample, sequenced in a study of tumor-infiltrating lymphocytes in oesophageal squamous cell carcinoma. One entry per CDR3 protein results from TCRdb running MiXCR on the PCR reads. The data contain approximately 20,000 distinct CDR3 sequences, almost 40% of them seen just once; the ten biggest clones take up roughly 7%. Sequencing input: blood. The receptor source for this set is a male donor with esophageal squamous cell carcinoma.

Comments on this clonotype: This CDR3 is missing its conserved last phenylalanine or tryptophan, likely due to a read error. It is unclear where the CDR3 begins or ends on the DNA, so no DNA is shown, and the CDR3 is as TCRdb lists it. The V gene is TRBV7-9, the J gene TRBJ2-1; the table gives TRBD1 as D, unverified against the DNA. The CDR3 contains 16 residues when both ends are counted. In germline, CDR1 is SEHNR, CDR2 FQNEAQ (reference sequence). The CDR3 loop is CASSLAFGGETQYFGA.

This rearrangement joins TRBV12-3 or TRBV12-4 to TRBJ2-5; 10 bases are shared with TRBD2. The V and J ends lost 6 bases and 11 bases, in that order; junction bases with no gene match: 12. There are 14 residues in the CDR3. The CDR3: CASRESGRDNEQYF. Written as DNA, the CDR3 is TGTGCCAGCAGAGAGAGCGGGAGGGACAATGAGCAGTACTTC.

This clonotype was counted at least ten times. The rearrangement uses TRBV5-1 and TRBJ2-7, with a possible D match to TRBD1 (6 bases). V was trimmed by 3 bases and J by 1 base, leaving 14 bases between them. CDR3 length equals 15 residues. Germline V CDR1 and CDR2: SGHRS, YFSETQ. CDR3 sequence reads: CASSSLQGQSYEQYF. CDR3 DNA sequence: TGCGCCAGCAGCTCCCTCCAAGGACAGTCCTACGAGCAGTACTTC.

This clonotype was counted many times. CDR3 protein: CASSWGRNTEAFF. CDR3 DNA: TGTGCCAGCAGCTGGGGCAGGAACACTGAAGCTTTCTTT. The chain is built from TRBV5-4 and TRBJ1-1; a weak D match, TRBD1 (5 bases). CDR3 size: 13 residues. Trimming removed 3 bases at V and 1 base at J, with 7 bases between. Germline assignment: CDR1 SGHNT and CDR2 YYREEE (reference sequence).

Many counts were recorded for this clonotype. This clone may be a read error of a much larger clone one base away. The gene calls are TRBV11-2 and TRBJ2-7; 13 nucleotides agree with TRBD2. Trimming at V came to 1 base and at J to 7 bases, leaving 7 bases not matched to a gene. Germline V CDR1 and CDR2: SGHAT, FQNNGV. The CDR3 is 16 residues long. The CDR3 reads CASSLGVLAGGNEQYF. CDR3 coding DNA: TGTGCCAGCAGCTTAGGAGTACTAGCGGGAGGGAATGAGCAGTACTTC.

With respect to this clonotype: The junction and the germline gene differ at one end; a read error may be behind it. The chain combines TRBV7-8 with TRBJ2-7, with unresolved D. The V gene's germline CDR1 is SGHVS and CDR2 FQNEAQ. The CDR3 loop spans 12 amino acids. The CDR3 sequence: CASSQGISPLHF. Written as DNA, the CDR3 is TGTGCCAGCAGCCAAGGGATTTCACCCCTCCACTTC.

This clonotype came up many times. The chain uses TRBV7-2 and TRBJ2-2; 15 bases match TRBD2. This CDR3 contains 19 residues. J lost 0 bases, V lost 5 bases, and 7 bases had no gene match. CDR1 SGHTA and CDR2 FQGNSA come from the germline V gene. In nucleotides, the CDR3 is TGTGCCAGCAGCGCGGGACTAGCGGGGGGAAAGCCGAACACCGGGGAGCTGTTTTTT. As protein: CASSAGLAGGKPNTGELFF.